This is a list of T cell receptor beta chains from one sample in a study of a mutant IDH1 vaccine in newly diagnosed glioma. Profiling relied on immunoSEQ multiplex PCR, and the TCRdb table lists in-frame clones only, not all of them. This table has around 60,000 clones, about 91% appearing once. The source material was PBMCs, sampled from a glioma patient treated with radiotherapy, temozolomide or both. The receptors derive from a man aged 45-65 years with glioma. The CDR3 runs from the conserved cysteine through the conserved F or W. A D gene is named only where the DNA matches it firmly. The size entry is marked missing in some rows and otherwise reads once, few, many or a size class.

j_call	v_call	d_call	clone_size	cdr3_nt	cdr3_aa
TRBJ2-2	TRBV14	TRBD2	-	TGTGCCAGCAGCCCCGTAGCGGGGGTAAGAACCGGGGAGCTGTTTTTT	CASSPVAGVRTGELFF
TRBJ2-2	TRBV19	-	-	TGTGCCAGTAGTCCTCCCGGGGAAGCCGGCTACGGGGAGCTGTTTTTT	CASSPPGEAGYGELFF
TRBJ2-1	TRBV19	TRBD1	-	TGTGCCAGTAGTAAAAGACAGGGCTGGGATGAGCAGTTCTTC	CASSKRQGWDEQFF
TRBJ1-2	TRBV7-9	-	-	TGTGCCAGCAGCTTAGCCGCTACAGGGTTTAACTATGGCTACACCTTC	CASSLAATGFNYGYTF
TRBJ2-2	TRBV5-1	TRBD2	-	TGCGCCAGCAGCTTGGGACTAGCGGGAGGTGCCGGGGAGCTGTTTTTT	CASSLGLAGGAGELFF
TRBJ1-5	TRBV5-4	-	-	TGTGCCAGCAGCTTGGGAGGGGAACAGCCCCAGCATTTT	CASSLGGEQPQHF
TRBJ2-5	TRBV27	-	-	TGTGCCAGCAGTTCTGGGTGGGGGCAAGAGACCCAGTACTTC	CASSSGWGQETQYF
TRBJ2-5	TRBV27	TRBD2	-	TGTGCCAGCAGTTTAACCTGGGGACTTAGCGGGGAAGAGACCCAGTACTTC	CASSLTWGLSGEETQYF
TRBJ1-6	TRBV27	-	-	TGTGCCAGCAGCCACGGGACACTGAAGGATAATTCACCCCTCCACTTT	CASSHGTLKDNSPLHF
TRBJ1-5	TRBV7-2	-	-	TGTGCCAGCAGAGATACCGGACCAGGGCAGCCCCAGCATTTT	CASRDTGPGQPQHF
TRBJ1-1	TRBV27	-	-	TGTGCCAGCAGTCCGGGACGTCAGAACACTGAAGCTTTCTTT	CASSPGRQNTEAFF
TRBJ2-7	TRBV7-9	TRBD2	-	TGTGCCAGCAGCTTAGCCGGGACTAGCAACTACGAGCAGTACTTC	CASSLAGTSNYEQYF
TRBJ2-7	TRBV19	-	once	TGTGCCAGTAGTATCCGACAGGAGACCTACGAGCAGTACTTC	CASSIRQETYEQYF
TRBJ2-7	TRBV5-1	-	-	TGCGCCAGCAGCTTCACCGGGACCGATTCCTACGAGCAGTACTTC	CASSFTGTDSYEQYF
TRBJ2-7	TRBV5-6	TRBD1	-	TGTGCCAGCAGCTTGGGAGGGACAGGGTCCTACGAGCAGTACTTC	CASSLGGTGSYEQYF
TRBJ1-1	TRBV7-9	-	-	TGTGCCAGCAGCTTAGGGGGGGGTAGGCTGGCTGAAGCTTTCTTT	CASSLGGGRLAEAFF
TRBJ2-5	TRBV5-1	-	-	TGCGCCAGCAGCCTGAGAGGTTCAGTTAAAGAGACCCAGTACTTC	CASSLRGSVKETQYF
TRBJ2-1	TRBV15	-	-	TGTGCCACCGGCCTTCGCATTAACTCCTACAATGAGCAGTTCTTC	CATGLRINSYNEQFF
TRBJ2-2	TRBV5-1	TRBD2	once	TGCGCCAGCAGCTTGGCAACTAGCGGGGGCCCAAACACCGGGGAGCTGTTTTTT	CASSLATSGGPNTGELFF
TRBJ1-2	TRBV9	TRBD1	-	TGTGCCAGCAGCGTAGAGGCGGGACAGGGAAGGTACGGCTACACCTTC	CASSVEAGQGRYGYTF
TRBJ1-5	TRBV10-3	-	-	TGTGCCATCAGCGCTGACAGCAATCAGCCCCAGCATTTT	CAISADSNQPQHF
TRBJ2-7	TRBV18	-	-	TGTGCCAGCTCACCAATAACGGCCGCCCCTAACGAGCAGTACTTC	CASSPITAAPNEQYF
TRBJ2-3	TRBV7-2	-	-	TGTGCCAGCAGCTTAGCAACGGCCTTTTCAGATACGCAGTATTTT	CASSLATAFSDTQYF